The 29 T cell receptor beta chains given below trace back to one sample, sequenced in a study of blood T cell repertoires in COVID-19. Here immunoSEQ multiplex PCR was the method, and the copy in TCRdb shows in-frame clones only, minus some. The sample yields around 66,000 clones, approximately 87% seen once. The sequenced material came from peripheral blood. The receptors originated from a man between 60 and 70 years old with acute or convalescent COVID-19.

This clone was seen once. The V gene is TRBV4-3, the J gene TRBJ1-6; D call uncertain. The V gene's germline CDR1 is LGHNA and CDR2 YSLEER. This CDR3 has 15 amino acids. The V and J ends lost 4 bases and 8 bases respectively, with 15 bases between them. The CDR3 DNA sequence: TGCGCCAGCAGCCTGGAGGTGATCGTGGATTCACCCCTCCACTTT. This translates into CASSLEVIVDSPLHF.

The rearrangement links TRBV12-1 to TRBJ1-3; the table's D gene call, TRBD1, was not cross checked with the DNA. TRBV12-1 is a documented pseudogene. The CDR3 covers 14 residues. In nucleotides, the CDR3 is TGTGCCAGCAGCTTTGGGGCAGTTTCGGACACCATATATTTT. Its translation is CASSFGAVSDTIYF.

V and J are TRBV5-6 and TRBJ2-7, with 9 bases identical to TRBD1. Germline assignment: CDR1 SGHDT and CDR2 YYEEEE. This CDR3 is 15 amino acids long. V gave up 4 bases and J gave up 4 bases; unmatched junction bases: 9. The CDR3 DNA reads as TGTGCCAGCAGCGCGTCCGGGACAGGGCTGTACGAGCAGTACTTC. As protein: CASSASGTGLYEQYF. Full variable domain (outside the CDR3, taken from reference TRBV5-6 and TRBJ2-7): DAGVTQSPTHLIKTRGQQVTLRCSPKSGHDTVSWYQQALGQGPQFIFQYYEEEERQRGNFPDRFSGHQFPNYSSELNVNALLLGDSALYLCASSASGTGLYEQYFGPGTRLTVT.

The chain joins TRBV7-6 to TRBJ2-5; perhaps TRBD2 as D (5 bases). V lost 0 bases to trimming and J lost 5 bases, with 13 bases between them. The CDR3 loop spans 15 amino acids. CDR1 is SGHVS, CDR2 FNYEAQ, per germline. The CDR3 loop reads CASSLARRGRETQYF. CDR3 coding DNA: TGTGCCAGCAGCTTAGCGCGACGGGGTAGGGAGACCCAGTACTTC.

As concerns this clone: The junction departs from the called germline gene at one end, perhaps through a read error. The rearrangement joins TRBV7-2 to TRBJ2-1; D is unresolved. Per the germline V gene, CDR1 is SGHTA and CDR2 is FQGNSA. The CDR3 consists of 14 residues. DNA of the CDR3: TGTGCCAGCAGCCCCGTGGCCTCCCACAATGAGCAGTTCTTC. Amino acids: CASSPVASHNEQFF.

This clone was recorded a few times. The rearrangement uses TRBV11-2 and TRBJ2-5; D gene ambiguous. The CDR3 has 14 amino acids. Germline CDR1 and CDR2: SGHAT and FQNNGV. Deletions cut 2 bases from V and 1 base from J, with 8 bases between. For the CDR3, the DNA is TGTGCCAGCAGCTTATTTGCAGGCCAAGAGACCCAGTACTTC. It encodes CASSLFAGQETQYF.

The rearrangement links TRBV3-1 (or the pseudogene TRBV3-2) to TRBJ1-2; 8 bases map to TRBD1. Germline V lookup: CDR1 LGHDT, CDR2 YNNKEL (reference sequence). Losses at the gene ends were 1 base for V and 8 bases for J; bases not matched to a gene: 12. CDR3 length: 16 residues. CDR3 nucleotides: TGTGCCAGCAGCCAAGTACAGGGGGTTCCATCCGAGGGCTACACCTTC. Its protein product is CASSQVQGVPSEGYTF.

The CDR3 sequence: CASSPLLSGANVLTF. In DNA form, the CDR3 reads TGTGCCAGCAGCCCCTTACTCTCTGGGGCCAACGTCCTGACTTTC. The chain links TRBV2 to TRBJ2-6; D unresolved. The CDR3 covers 15 residues. Germline V gene data show CDR1 as SNHLY and CDR2 as FYNNEI. Trimming pared 6 bases from V and 0 bases from J, leaving 9 bases between.

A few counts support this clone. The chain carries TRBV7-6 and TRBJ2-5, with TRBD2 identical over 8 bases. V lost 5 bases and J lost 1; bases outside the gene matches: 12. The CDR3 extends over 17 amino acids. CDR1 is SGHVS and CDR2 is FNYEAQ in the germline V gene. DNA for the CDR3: TGTGCCAGCAGCCCCGGACTTGCCGGGGGGGCCCAAGAGACCCAGTACTTC. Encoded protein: CASSPGLAGGAQETQYF.

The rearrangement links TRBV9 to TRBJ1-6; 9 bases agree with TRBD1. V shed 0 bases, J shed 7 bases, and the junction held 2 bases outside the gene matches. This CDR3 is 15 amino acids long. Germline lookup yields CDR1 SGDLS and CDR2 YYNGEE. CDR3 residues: CASSVGDRANSPLHF. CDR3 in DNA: TGTGCCAGCAGCGTAGGGGACAGGGCGAATTCACCCCTCCACTTT.

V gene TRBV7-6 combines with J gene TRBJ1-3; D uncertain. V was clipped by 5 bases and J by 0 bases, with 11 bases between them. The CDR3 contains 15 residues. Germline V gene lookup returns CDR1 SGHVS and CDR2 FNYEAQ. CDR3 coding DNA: TGTGCCAGCAGCACGACTCCGAACTCTGGAAACACCATATATTTT. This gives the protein CASSTTPNSGNTIYF.

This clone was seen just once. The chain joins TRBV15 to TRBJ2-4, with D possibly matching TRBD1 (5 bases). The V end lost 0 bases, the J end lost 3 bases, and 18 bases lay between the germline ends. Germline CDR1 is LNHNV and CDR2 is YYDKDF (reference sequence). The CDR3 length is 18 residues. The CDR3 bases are TGTGCCACCAGCAGAGATCCAGGGTCGCTGGTTGTCAAAAACATTCAGTACTTC. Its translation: CATSRDPGSLVVKNIQYF.

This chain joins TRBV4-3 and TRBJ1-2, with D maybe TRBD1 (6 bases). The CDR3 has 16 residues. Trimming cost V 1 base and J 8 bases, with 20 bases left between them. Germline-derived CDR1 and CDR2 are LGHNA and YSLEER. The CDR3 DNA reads TGCGCCAGCAGCCAAGGTTGGGGGCGGAGCTCGTGGGGCTACACCTTC. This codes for CASSQGWGRSSWGYTF.

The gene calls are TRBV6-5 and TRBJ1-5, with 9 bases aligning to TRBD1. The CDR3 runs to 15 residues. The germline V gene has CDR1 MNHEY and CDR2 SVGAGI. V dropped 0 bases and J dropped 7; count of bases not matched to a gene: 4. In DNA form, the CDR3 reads TGTGCCAGCAGTTACTCGGGACAGGGAGGACAGCCCCAGCATTTT. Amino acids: CASSYSGQGGQPQHF.

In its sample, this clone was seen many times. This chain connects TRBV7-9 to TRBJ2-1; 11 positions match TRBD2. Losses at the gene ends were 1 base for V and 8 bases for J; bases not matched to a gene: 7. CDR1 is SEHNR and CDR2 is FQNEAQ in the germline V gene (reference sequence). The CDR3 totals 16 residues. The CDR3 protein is CASSLVLAGGDDEQFF. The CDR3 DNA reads TGTGCCAGCAGCTTAGTCCTAGCGGGGGGCGATGATGAGCAGTTCTTC.

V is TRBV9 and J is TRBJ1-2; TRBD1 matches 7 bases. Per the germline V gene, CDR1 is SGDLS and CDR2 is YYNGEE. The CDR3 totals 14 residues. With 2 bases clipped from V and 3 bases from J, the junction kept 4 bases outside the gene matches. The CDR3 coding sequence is TGTGCCAGCAGCGTGGGACAGCCCGACTATGGCTACACCTTC. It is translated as CASSVGQPDYGYTF.

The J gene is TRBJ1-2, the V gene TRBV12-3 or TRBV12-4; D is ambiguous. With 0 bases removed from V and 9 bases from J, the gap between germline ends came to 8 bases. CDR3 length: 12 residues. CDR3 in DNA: TGTGCCAGCAGTTTAGCCCGGAGGAGCTACACCTTC. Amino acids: CASSLARRSYTF.

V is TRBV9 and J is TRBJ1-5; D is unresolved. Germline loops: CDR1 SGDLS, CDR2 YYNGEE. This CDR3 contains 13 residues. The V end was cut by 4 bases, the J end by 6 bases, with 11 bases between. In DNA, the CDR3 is TGTGCCAGCAGCACTCGACCTAGTCAGCCCCAGCATTTT. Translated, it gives CASSTRPSQPQHF.

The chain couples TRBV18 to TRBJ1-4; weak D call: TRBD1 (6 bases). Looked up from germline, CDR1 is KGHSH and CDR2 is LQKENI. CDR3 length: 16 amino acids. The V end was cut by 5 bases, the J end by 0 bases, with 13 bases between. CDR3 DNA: TGTGCCAGCTCATTCACGGACAGTCCAACTAATGAAAAACTGTTTTTT. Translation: CASSFTDSPTNEKLFF.

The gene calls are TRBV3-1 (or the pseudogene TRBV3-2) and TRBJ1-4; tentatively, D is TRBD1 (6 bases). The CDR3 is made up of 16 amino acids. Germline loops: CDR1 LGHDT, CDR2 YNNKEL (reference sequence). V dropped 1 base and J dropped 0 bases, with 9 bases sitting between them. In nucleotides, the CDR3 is TGTGCCAGCAGCCAAGTGGGGGCTGCAACTAATGAAAAACTGTTTTTT. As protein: CASSQVGAATNEKLFF.

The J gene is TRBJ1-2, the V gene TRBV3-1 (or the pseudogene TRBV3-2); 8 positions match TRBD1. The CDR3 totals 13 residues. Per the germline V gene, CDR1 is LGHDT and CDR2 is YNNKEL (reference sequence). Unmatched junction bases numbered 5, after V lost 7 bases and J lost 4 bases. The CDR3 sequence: CASILGQGYGYTF. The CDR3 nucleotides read TGTGCCAGCATCCTAGGACAGGGCTATGGCTACACCTTC.

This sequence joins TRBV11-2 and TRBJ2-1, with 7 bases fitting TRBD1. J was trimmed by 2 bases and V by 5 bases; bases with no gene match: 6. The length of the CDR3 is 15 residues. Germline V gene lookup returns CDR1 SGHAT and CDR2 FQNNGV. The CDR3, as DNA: TGTGCCAGCAGCGCTAGACAGGGACCCTACAATGAGCAGTTCTTC. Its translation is CASSARQGPYNEQFF.

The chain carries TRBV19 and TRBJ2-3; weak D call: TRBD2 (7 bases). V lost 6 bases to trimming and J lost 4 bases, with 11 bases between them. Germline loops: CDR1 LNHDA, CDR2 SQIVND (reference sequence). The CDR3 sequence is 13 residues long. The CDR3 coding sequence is TGTGCCAGTAGCGGGGGGCTGCCAGATACGCAGTATTTT. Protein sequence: CASSGGLPDTQYF.

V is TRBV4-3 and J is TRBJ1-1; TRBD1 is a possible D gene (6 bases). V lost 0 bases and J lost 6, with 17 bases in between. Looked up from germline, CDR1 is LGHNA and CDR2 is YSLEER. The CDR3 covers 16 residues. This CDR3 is CASSQDNSRGTSEAFF. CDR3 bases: TGCGCCAGCAGCCAAGATAACTCCAGGGGAACATCTGAAGCTTTCTTT.

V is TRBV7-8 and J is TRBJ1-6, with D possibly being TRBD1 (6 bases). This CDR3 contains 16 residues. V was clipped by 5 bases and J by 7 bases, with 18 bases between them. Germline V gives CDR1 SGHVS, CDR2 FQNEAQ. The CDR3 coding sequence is TGTGCCAGCAGCCTCCAAAAGACAGGACCAAATTCACCCCTCCACTTT. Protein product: CASSLQKTGPNSPLHF.

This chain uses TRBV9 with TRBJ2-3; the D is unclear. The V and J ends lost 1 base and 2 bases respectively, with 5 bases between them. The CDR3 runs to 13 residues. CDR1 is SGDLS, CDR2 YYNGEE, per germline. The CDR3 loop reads CASSVLVTDTQYF. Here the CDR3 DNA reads TGTGCCAGCAGCGTACTCGTCACAGATACGCAGTATTTT.

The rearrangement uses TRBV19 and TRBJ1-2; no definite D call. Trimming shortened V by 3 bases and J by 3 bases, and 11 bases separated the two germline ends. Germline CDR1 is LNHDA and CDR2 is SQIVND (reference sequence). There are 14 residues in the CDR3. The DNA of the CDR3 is TGTGCCAGTAGTATCCAAGGCAGGTACTATGGCTACACCTTC. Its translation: CASSIQGRYYGYTF.

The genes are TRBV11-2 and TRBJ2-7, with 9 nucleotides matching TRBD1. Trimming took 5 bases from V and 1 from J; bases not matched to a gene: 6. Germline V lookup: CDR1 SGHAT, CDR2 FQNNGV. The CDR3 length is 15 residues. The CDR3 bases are TGTGCCAGCAGCGAACCGGGACAGGGATCCTACGAGCAGTACTTC. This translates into CASSEPGQGSYEQYF.

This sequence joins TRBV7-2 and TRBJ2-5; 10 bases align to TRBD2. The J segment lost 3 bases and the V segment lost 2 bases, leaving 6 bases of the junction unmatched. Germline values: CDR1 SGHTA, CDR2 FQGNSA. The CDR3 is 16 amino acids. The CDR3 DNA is TGTGCCAGCAGCTTACAAGCGGGGGGGCCAAAAGAGACCCAGTACTTC. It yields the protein CASSLQAGGPKETQYF.